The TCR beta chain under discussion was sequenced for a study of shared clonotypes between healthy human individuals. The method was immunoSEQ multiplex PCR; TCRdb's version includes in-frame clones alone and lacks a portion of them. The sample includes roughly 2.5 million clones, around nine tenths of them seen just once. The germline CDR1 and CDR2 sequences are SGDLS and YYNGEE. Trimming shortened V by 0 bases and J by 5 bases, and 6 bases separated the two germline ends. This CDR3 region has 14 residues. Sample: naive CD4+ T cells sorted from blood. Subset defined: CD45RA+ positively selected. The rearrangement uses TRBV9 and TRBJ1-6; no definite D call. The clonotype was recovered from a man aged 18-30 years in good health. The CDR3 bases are TGTGCCAGCAGCGTAGCCCGGGATAATTCACCCCTCCACTTT. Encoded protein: CASSVARDNSPLHF.